The 17 T cell receptor beta chains below were found in one sample sequenced in a study of blood T cell repertoires in COVID-19. Data came from immunoSEQ multiplex PCR; TCRdb stores just in-frame clones and leaves some out. Of 7,000 or so clones listed, 89% are singletons. Sequencing input: peripheral blood. The origin of the receptors is an older man with active COVID-19.

The chain is built from TRBV10-3 and TRBJ2-7; possible D gene TRBD2, 7 bases. V was shortened by 3 bases and J by 2 bases, with 11 bases between the two germline ends. The V gene's germline CDR1 is ENHRY and CDR2 SYGVKD. CDR3 size: 14 residues. DNA of the CDR3: TGTGCCATCAGTGACGCGGGGGCCACCTACGAGCAGTACTTC. Translated, it gives CAISDAGATYEQYF.

J is TRBJ2-7 and V is TRBV10-2; 8 bases fit TRBD1. The CDR3 extends over 13 amino acids. Germline V gene lookup returns CDR1 WSHSY and CDR2 SAAADI. J was trimmed by 2 bases and V by 10 bases; bases with no gene match: 7. In DNA, the CDR3 is TGCGCCACCCTCTCGACAGGGGCCTACGAGCAGTACTTC. Amino acids: CATLSTGAYEQYF.

The chain carries TRBV13 and TRBJ1-3, with D hard to call. Trimming removed 5 bases from V and 0 bases from J, with 8 bases in between. CDR3 size: 14 residues. Per the germline V gene, CDR1 is PRHDT and CDR2 is FYEKMQ (reference sequence). CDR3 nucleotide sequence: TGTGCCAGCAGCGAATACATCTCTGGAAACACCATATATTTT. Its translation: CASSEYISGNTIYF.

The chain links TRBV5-8 to TRBJ1-1; tentatively, D is TRBD1 (5 bases). CDR3 size: 15 residues. CDR1 is SGHTS, CDR2 YDEGEE, per germline. V was shortened by 2 bases and J by 4 bases, with 15 bases between the two germline ends. CDR3 loop: CASSFGRLGGTEAFF. The CDR3 DNA sequence: TGTGCCAGCAGCTTCGGCAGGTTGGGGGGCACTGAAGCTTTCTTT.

The rearrangement uses TRBV6-2 or TRBV6-3 and TRBJ1-2; D gene unclear. V lost 5 bases, J lost 4 bases, and 14 bases lay in between. In germline, CDR1 is MNHEY, CDR2 SVGEGT. This CDR3 contains 14 residues. The CDR3 loop is CASSIGRVPYGYTF. The CDR3 DNA is TGTGCCAGCAGTATCGGCCGGGTCCCCTATGGCTACACCTTC.

The J gene is TRBJ1-2, the V gene TRBV2; TRBD1 might be the D (6 bases). This CDR3 is 15 amino acids long. The germline CDR1 and CDR2 sequences are SNHLY and FYNNEI. Trimming took 4 bases from V and 4 from J, leaving 16 bases between them. The DNA of the CDR3 is TGTGCCAGCAGTGGATCGGACAGTTTCGGCTATGGCTACACCTTC. As protein: CASSGSDSFGYGYTF.

The chain combines TRBV2 with TRBJ1-2; D not certain. V shed 5 bases and J shed 2 bases, with 9 bases lying between them. The CDR3 loop spans 13 amino acids. Germline values: CDR1 SNHLY, CDR2 FYNNEI. This chain's CDR3 is CASSNKPNYGYTF. In DNA, the CDR3 is TGTGCCAGCAGTAATAAGCCCAACTATGGCTACACCTTC.

The chain joins TRBV18 to TRBJ1-1; D remains ambiguous. This CDR3 spans 14 amino acids. CDR1 and CDR2 from the germline V gene are KGHSH and LQKENI. V lost 4 bases and J lost 1, with 10 bases in between. Written as DNA, the CDR3 is TGTGCCAGCTCACAACAGAGTCAGAACACTGAAGCTTTCTTT. It encodes CASSQQSQNTEAFF.

This sequence joins TRBV6-6 and TRBJ1-4; 10 bases match TRBD1. The V gene's germline CDR1 is MNHNY and CDR2 SVGAGI (reference sequence). Trimming removed 5 bases from V and 7 bases from J; junction bases left unmatched: 7. This CDR3 region has 15 residues. CDR3: CASSRRQGAAEKLFF. The CDR3 coding sequence is TGTGCCAGCAGTCGGAGACAGGGGGCGGCTGAAAAACTGTTTTTT.

This chain connects TRBV5-1 to TRBJ2-2; D is unresolved. Trimming cost V 0 bases and J 6 bases, with 6 bases left between them. Looked up from germline, CDR1 is SGHRS and CDR2 is YFSETQ. The CDR3 extends over 13 amino acids. CDR3 amino acids: CASSLEPPGELFF. CDR3 bases: TGCGCCAGCAGCTTGGAGCCTCCCGGGGAGCTGTTTTTT.

A few counts support this clone. V and J are TRBV10-2 and TRBJ1-5; D unresolved. Germline CDR1 reads WSHSY; CDR2 reads SAAADI. Trimming left V 2 bases short and J 0 bases short, with 14 bases between. CDR3 size: 17 residues. CDR3 nucleotides: TGCGCCAGCAGTGAGATCCGTGGGCCCGATAGCAATCAGCCCCAGCATTTT. Amino acids: CASSEIRGPDSNQPQHF.

This clone was observed once. This sequence joins TRBV5-1 and TRBJ2-7, with D perhaps matching TRBD1 (5 bases). Germline V gene data show CDR1 as SGHRS and CDR2 as YFSETQ. Trimming removed 0 bases from V and 5 bases from J, with 12 bases in between. The CDR3 totals 14 residues. For the CDR3, the DNA is TGCGCCAGCAGCTTGGTTGCAGGGTCCAACGAGCAGTACTTC. Protein sequence: CASSLVAGSNEQYF.

The rearrangement links TRBV21-1 to TRBJ1-5; the DNA was not compared with TRBD1, the D call given in the table. TRBV21-1 is a pseudogene segment. This CDR3 region has 18 residues. The DNA for the CDR3 is TGTGCCAGCAGCAAAGATCAGATGGGACAGGTTAGCAATCAGCCCCAGCATTTT. This translates into CASSKDQMGQVSNQPQHF.

The V gene is TRBV5-5, the J gene TRBJ2-2; 13 bases are shared with TRBD2. The CDR3 totals 16 residues. The trim removed 4 bases at V and 3 bases at J, leaving 3 bases unmatched. CDR1 and CDR2 (germline): SGHKS, YYEKEE (reference sequence). This CDR3 is CASSLGLAGYTGELFF. CDR3 in DNA: TGTGCCAGCAGCCTGGGACTAGCGGGGTACACCGGGGAGCTGTTTTTT.

V is TRBV5-1 and J is TRBJ2-1, with 7 bases identical to TRBD1. The J segment lost 6 bases and the V segment lost 0 bases, leaving 9 bases of the junction unmatched. Germline V gene sequence: CDR1 SGHRS, CDR2 YFSETQ. The CDR3 sequence is 16 residues long. CDR3: CASSLAGTASFNEQFF. DNA of the CDR3: TGCGCCAGCAGCTTGGCCGGGACAGCCAGCTTCAATGAGCAGTTCTTC. Full variable domain (remainder filled in from reference TRBV5-1 and TRBJ2-1): KAGVTQTPRYLIKTRGQQVTLSCSPISGHRSVSWYQQTPGQGLQFLFEYFSETQRNKGNFPGRFSGRQFSNSRSEMNVSTLELGDSALYLCASSLAGTASFNEQFFGPGTRLTVL.

This chain links TRBV3-1 (or the pseudogene TRBV3-2) with TRBJ1-2; D uncertain. The length of the CDR3 is 15 residues. V gave up 4 bases and J gave up 7 bases, with 19 bases separating them. CDR1 and CDR2 (germline): LGHDT, YNNKEL (reference sequence). The CDR3 sequence is CASSPSPYLNGGYTF. As DNA, the CDR3 is TGTGCCAGCAGCCCATCCCCTTACCTCAACGGTGGCTACACCTTC.

The rearrangement uses TRBV11-3 and TRBJ2-1; TRBD2 aligns across 8 bases. This CDR3 spans 14 amino acids. Germline lookup yields CDR1 SGHNT and CDR2 YENEEA. V shed 5 bases, J shed 7 bases, and the junction held 7 bases outside the gene matches. The CDR3 region is CASSPGLAGNEQFF. The DNA of the CDR3 is TGTGCCAGCAGCCCAGGACTAGCTGGTAATGAGCAGTTCTTC.